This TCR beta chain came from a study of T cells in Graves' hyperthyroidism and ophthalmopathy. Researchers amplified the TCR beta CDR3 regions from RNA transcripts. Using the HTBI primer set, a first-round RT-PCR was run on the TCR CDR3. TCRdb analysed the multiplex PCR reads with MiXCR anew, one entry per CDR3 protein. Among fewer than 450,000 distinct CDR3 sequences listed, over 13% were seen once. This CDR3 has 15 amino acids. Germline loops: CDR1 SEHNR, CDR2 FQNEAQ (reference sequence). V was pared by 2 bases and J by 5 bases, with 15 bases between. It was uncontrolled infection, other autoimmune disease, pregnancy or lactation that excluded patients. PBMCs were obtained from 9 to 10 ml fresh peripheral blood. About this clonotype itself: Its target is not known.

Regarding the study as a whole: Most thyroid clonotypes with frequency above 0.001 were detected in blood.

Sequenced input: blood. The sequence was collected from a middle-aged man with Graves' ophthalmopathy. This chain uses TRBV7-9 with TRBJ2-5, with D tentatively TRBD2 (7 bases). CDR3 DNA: TGTGCCAGCAGCTTAACGGGGGGCCTGAGGGAGACCCAGTACTTC. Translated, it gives CASSLTGGLRETQYF.